What follows describes a single T cell receptor (beta chain). Germline V gene data show CDR1 as MDHEN and CDR2 as SYDVKM. The J segment lost 5 bases and the V segment lost 7 bases, leaving 10 bases of the junction unmatched. The CDR3 runs 14 residues. The data derive from a study of blood T cell repertoires in COVID-19. Across the whole study: Sites in the United States, Italy and Spain provided acute and convalescent COVID-19 samples.

Authors' processing steps: By means of reference gene primer amplification, nucleated cell counts were estimated. Sequencing was performed with immunoSEQ multiplex PCR; in TCRdb, only in-frame clones are kept and a portion is missing. That table furnishes V, J and clone size, whereas the DNA furnished D and trimming. The sample comprises some 200,000 clones, about nine tenths of which are singletons, and 2% to 2.5% rests with the top ten. Cohorts were based on clinical histories the participants reported. Two negative PCRs, clearance, or symptom resolution characterized the recovered Cohort 3 donors.

This clonotype was obtained from a young woman who had recovered from COVID-19. Sample: PBMCs or T cells enriched from blood (not recorded which). The chain employs TRBV28 and TRBJ2-7; TRBD1 matches 8 bases. The CDR3 reads CASTGGRGPNEQYF. CDR3 bases: TGTGCCAGCACTGGGGGCAGGGGGCCGAACGAGCAGTACTTC.